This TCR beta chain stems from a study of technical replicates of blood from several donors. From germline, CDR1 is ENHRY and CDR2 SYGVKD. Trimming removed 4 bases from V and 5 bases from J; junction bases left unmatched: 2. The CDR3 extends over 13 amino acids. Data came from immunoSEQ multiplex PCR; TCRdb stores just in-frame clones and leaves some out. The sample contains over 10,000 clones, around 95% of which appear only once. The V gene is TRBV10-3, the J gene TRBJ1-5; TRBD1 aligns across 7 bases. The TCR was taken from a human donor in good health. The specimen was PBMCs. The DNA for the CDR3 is TGTGCCATCAGTGGAGGGGGCGATCAGCCCCAGCATTTT. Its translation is CAISGGGDQPQHF.